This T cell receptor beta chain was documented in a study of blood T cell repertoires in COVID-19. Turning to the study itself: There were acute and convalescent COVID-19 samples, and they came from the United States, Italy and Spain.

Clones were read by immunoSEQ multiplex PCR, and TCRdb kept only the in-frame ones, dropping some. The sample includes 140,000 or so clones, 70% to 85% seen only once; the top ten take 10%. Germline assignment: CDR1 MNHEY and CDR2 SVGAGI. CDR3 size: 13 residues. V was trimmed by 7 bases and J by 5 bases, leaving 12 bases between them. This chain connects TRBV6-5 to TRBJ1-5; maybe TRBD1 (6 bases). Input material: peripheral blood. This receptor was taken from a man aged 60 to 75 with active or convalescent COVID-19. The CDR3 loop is CASNGQKYQPQHF. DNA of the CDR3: TGTGCCAGCAATGGACAGAAATATCAGCCCCAGCATTTT.